The 20 T cell receptor beta chains below come from one sample, sequenced in a study of shared T cell receptors in the human thymus. Some clones are missing from TCRdb's copy, which holds only in-frame ones; the method was immunoSEQ multiplex PCR. The sample shows hundreds of thousands of clones, approximately 87% of them seen only once. This sample was shared with a second study, whose subject was human thymus T cells.

The sample taken for sequencing was thymocytes. The receptors derive from a boy less than two years old with a congenital heart defect.

The rearrangement links TRBV9 to TRBJ2-1, with 11 bases matching TRBD2. This CDR3 is 15 amino acids long. V was clipped by 2 bases and J by 7 bases; unmatched bases: 5. CDR1 is SGDLS and CDR2 is YYNGEE in the germline V gene. The CDR3 region is CASSVSGRAGNEQFF. For the CDR3, the DNA is TGTGCCAGCAGCGTTAGCGGGAGGGCCGGAAATGAGCAGTTCTTC.

This clone turned up a few times. The genes are TRBV19 and TRBJ2-7; maybe TRBD1 (6 bases). V shed 9 bases and J shed 8 bases, with 23 bases lying between them. The CDR3 contains 14 residues. Germline V gene lookup returns CDR1 LNHDA and CDR2 SQIVND (reference sequence). The CDR3 nucleotides are TGTGCCAGCCAACCGGGACATCACCCGGACAAGCAGTACTTC. Translating it yields CASQPGHHPDKQYF.

V is TRBV29-1 and J is TRBJ1-4, with 9 bases identical to TRBD1. In germline, CDR1 is SQVTM, CDR2 ANQGSEA. The CDR3 sequence is 13 residues long. With 7 bases clipped from V and 4 bases from J, the junction kept 4 bases outside the gene matches. The CDR3, as DNA: TGCAGCGGGACGGGACAGGGTAATGAAAAACTGTTTTTT. The encoded protein is CSGTGQGNEKLFF. Combining the CDR3 with reference TRBV29-1 and TRBJ1-4 gives the whole variable domain SAVISQKPSRDICQRGTSLTIQCQVDSQVTMMFWYRQQPGQSLTLIATANQGSEATYESGFVIDKFPISRPNLTFSTLTVSNMSPEDSSIYLCSGTGQGNEKLFFGSGTQLSVL.

This clone was seen more than once but under ten times. The V call is TRBV6-5, the J call TRBJ2-2; TRBD1 matches at 9 bases. Trimming cost V 10 bases and J 3 bases; bases outside gene matches: 3. Germline lookup yields CDR1 MNHEY and CDR2 SVGAGI. The CDR3 totals 13 residues. CDR3 region: CATRDRDTGELFF. Written as DNA, the CDR3 is TGTGCCACCCGGGACAGGGACACCGGGGAGCTGTTTTTT.

The V call is TRBV7-9, the J call TRBJ2-1; 9 bases line up with TRBD2. The germline CDR1 and CDR2 sequences are SEHNR and FQNEAQ (reference sequence). This CDR3 contains 16 residues. V was clipped by 1 base and J by 5 bases; unmatched bases: 6. CDR3 amino acids: CASSLEPSGTDNEQFF. For the CDR3, the DNA is TGTGCCAGCAGCTTAGAACCTAGCGGGACCGACAATGAGCAGTTCTTC.

The genes are TRBV4-3 and TRBJ2-7; D call uncertain. CDR3 size: 15 residues. CDR1 is LGHNA and CDR2 is YSLEER in the germline V gene. Trimming removed 0 bases at V and 2 bases at J, with 11 bases between. The CDR3 spells CASSQEETLAYEQYF. CDR3 nucleotides: TGCGCCAGCAGCCAAGAAGAGACACTGGCCTACGAGCAGTACTTC.

The chain is built from TRBV19 and TRBJ2-5, with a tentative D call TRBD1 (6 bases). Trimming took 5 bases from V and 4 from J, leaving 20 bases between them. Germline lookup yields CDR1 LNHDA and CDR2 SQIVND (reference sequence). This CDR3 has 16 amino acids. The CDR3, as DNA: TGTGCCAGTAGTCCACAGGGACCGCTAGGGGTAGAGACCCAGTACTTC. Protein: CASSPQGPLGVETQYF.

The V and J genes are TRBV27 and TRBJ2-7, with D possibly matching TRBD1 (5 bases). Germline V lookup: CDR1 MNHEY, CDR2 SMNVEV (reference sequence). The CDR3 contains 16 residues. Trimming took off 5 bases at V and 0 bases at J, with 17 bases between the two ends. DNA for the CDR3: TGTGCCAGCAGTACCTGGACACGGCAGAGCTCCTACGAGCAGTACTTC. Protein product: CASSTWTRQSSYEQYF.

The gene calls are TRBV4-2 and TRBJ2-7; possible D gene TRBD2, 6 bases. Germline CDR1 LGHNA, CDR2 YNFKEQ. Trimming removed 4 bases from V and 7 bases from J, with 20 bases in between. The CDR3 extends over 15 amino acids. The chain's CDR3 is CASSPPLRPRGEQYF. In DNA, the CDR3 is TGTGCCAGCAGCCCCCCCCTCCGGCCCCGGGGGGAGCAGTACTTC.

This chain uses TRBV12-5 with TRBJ2-1; a possible D gene is TRBD1 (6 bases). With 0 bases removed from V and 0 bases from J, the gap between germline ends came to 18 bases. The germline V gene encodes CDR1 LGHNT and CDR2 FRNRAP. The CDR3 is made up of 19 amino acids. Here the CDR3 DNA reads TGTGCTAGTGGTTTGGTACTCGGTTTGGGGGCCAGCTCCTACAATGAGCAGTTCTTC. Translation gives CASGLVLGLGASSYNEQFF. Looking up the rest from reference TRBV12-5 and TRBJ2-1 gives the full variable domain: DARVTQTPRHKVTEMGQEVTMRCQPILGHNTVFWYRQTMMQGLELLAYFRNRAPLDDSGMPKDRFSAEMPDATLATLKIQPSEPRDSAVYFCASGLVLGLGASSYNEQFFGPGTRLTVL.

The CDR3 reads CASSLGGPLGEQYF. The CDR3 coding sequence is TGTGCCAGCAGCTTGGGAGGGCCCCTCGGGGAGCAGTACTTC. The rearrangement links TRBV5-6 to TRBJ2-7, with D maybe TRBD2 (5 bases). The germline V and J ends were trimmed by 0 bases and 7 bases, with 14 bases remaining between them. Germline CDR1 reads SGHDT; CDR2 reads YYEEEE. CDR3 length: 14 amino acids.

Comment on this clone: Since no conserved phenylalanine or tryptophan closes the CDR3, a read error is the likely cause. No DNA is shown, since the ends of the CDR3 on it are uncertain; the CDR3 is the one TCRdb lists. V usage is TRBV15 and J usage is TRBJ1-5. Germline values: CDR1 LNHNV, CDR2 YYDKDF (reference sequence). The CDR3 length equals 14 residues, ends included. The CDR3 is CATSRDPNRVPFWV.

This clone was picked up one time. The chain carries TRBV7-8 and TRBJ2-7; D not resolved. Between the trimmed V and J ends, which lost 2 bases and 5 bases, there was a span of 13 bases. This CDR3 has 14 amino acids. Germline assignment: CDR1 SGHVS and CDR2 FQNEAQ. The CDR3 region is CASSLFSTPHEQYF. The CDR3 region has the DNA TGTGCCAGCAGCTTATTCAGTACCCCCCACGAGCAGTACTTC.

This chain joins TRBV25-1 and TRBJ2-2, with 10 bases matching TRBD2. This CDR3 is 18 amino acids long. The germline gives CDR1 MGHDK, CDR2 SYGVNS. Trimming at V came to 1 base and at J to 5 bases, leaving 10 bases not matched to a gene. CDR3 residues: CASSESPAGGRETGELFF. In DNA, the CDR3 is TGTGCCAGCAGTGAATCCCCAGCGGGAGGGCGGGAGACCGGGGAGCTGTTTTTT.

The gene calls are TRBV1 and TRBJ2-3; TRBD2 is taken as the D call from the table, unchecked against the DNA. TRBV1 corresponds to a pseudogene. The CDR3 is made up of 14 amino acids. CDR3 region: CTSSQAGESDTQYF. As DNA, the CDR3 is TGCACCAGCAGCCAGGCGGGAGAATCTGATACGCAGTATTTT.

The V call is TRBV10-3, the J call TRBJ1-5; the match to TRBD1 covers 7 bases. Germline CDR1 is ENHRY and CDR2 is SYGVKD. Germline trimming cut 4 bases from V and 0 bases from J; bases unmatched to any gene: 3. This CDR3 region has 15 residues. CDR3 loop: CAISVQGDSNQPQHF. CDR3 nucleotide sequence: TGTGCCATCAGTGTTCAGGGGGATAGCAATCAGCCCCAGCATTTT.

The chain recombines TRBV2 with TRBJ1-1, with TRBD1 identical over 7 bases. Germline loops: CDR1 SNHLY, CDR2 FYNNEI. The CDR3 is made up of 14 amino acids. The trim removed 6 bases at V and 4 bases at J, leaving 8 bases unmatched. The CDR3 nucleotides are TGTGCCAGCAGCTACAGACAGGGCGGCACTGAAGCTTTCTTT. Translated: CASSYRQGGTEAFF. Full variable domain (rest looked up from reference TRBV2 and TRBJ1-1): EPEVTQTPSHQVTQMGQEVILRCVPISNHLYFYWYRQILGQKVEFLVSFYNNEISEKSEIFDDQFSVERPDGSNFTLKIRSTKLEDSAMYFCASSYRQGGTEAFFGQGTRLTVV.

As to this clone: An end of the junction does not agree with germline; a read error may underlie this. This same CDR3 is encoded by further DNA sequences in the sample. The rearrangement links TRBV7-7 to TRBJ2-5; 8 bases align to TRBD2. The V gene's germline CDR1 is SSHAT and CDR2 FNYEAQ (reference sequence). The CDR3 covers 14 residues. CDR3: CASSLGLAGETQYF. The CDR3, as DNA: TGTGCTAGCAGCTTAGGTCTAGCGGGAGAGACCCAGTACTTC. The variable domain in full, completed from reference TRBV7-7 and TRBJ2-5, reads GAGVSQSPRYKVTKRGQDVTLRCDPISSHATLYWYQQALGQGPEFLTYFNYEAQPDKSGLPSDRFSAERPEGSISTLTIQRTEQRDSAMYRCASSLGLAGETQYFGPGTRLLVL.

The genes are TRBV27 and TRBJ1-6; 7 bases are shared with TRBD1. Trimming removed 3 bases from V and 5 bases from J; junction bases left unmatched: 13. The germline V gene has CDR1 MNHEY and CDR2 SMNVEV (reference sequence). The CDR3 sequence is 18 residues long. CDR3 DNA sequence: TGTGCCAGCAGTTTGAACAGGGGTCCCCGGTTCGATAATTCACCCCTCCACTTT. This codes for CASSLNRGPRFDNSPLHF.

The chain is built from TRBV19 and TRBJ2-5, with TRBD2 as a possible D gene (5 bases). Germline-derived CDR1 and CDR2 are LNHDA and SQIVND (reference sequence). Trimming left V 4 bases short and J 5 bases short, with 11 bases between. The CDR3 covers 13 residues. CDR3 DNA: TGTGCCAGTAGTAATTCGGGGTACGAGACCCAGTACTTC. Residues: CASSNSGYETQYF. Based on the CDR3 plus reference TRBV19 and TRBJ2-5, the full variable domain is DGGITQSPKYLFRKEGQNVTLSCEQNLNHDAMYWYRQDPGQGLRLIYYSQIVNDFQKGDIAEGYSVSREKKESFPLTVTSAQKNPTAFYLCASSNSGYETQYFGPGTRLLVL.